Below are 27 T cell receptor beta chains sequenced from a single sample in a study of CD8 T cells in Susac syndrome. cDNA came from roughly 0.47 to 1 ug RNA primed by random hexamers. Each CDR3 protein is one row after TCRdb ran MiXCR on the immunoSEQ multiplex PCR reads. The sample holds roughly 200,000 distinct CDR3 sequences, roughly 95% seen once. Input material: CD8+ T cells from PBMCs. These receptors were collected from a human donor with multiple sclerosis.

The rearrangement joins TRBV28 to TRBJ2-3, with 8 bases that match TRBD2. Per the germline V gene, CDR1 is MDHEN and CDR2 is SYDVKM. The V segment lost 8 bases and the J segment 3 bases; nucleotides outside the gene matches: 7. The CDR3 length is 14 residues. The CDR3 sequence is CASHLAGGTDTQYF. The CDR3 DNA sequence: TGTGCCAGCCACCTAGCGGGTGGGACAGATACGCAGTATTTT.

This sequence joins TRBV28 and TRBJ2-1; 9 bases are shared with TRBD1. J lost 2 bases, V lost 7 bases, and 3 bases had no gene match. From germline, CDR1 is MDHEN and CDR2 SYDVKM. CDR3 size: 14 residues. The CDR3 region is CASNTGGPYNEQFF. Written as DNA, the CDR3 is TGTGCCAGCAACACAGGGGGCCCCTACAATGAGCAGTTCTTC.

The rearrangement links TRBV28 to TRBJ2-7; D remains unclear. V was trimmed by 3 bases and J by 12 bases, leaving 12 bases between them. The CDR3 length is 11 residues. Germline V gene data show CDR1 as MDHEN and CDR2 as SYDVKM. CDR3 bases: TGTGCCAGCAGTTTCGGTGATCTCCCGTACTTC. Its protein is CASSFGDLPYF.

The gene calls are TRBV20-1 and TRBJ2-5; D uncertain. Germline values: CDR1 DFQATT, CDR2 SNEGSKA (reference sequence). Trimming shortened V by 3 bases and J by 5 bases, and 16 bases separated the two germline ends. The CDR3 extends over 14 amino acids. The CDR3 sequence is CSARTGPRVETQYF. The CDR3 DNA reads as TGCAGTGCTAGGACGGGCCCCCGTGTGGAGACCCAGTACTTC.

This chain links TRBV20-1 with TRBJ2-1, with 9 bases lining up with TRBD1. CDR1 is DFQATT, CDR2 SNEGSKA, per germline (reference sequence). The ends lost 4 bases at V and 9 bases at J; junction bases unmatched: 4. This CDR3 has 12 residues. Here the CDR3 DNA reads TGCAGTGCTAAACAGGGGGCAGGTGAGCAGTTCTTC. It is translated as CSAKQGAGEQFF.

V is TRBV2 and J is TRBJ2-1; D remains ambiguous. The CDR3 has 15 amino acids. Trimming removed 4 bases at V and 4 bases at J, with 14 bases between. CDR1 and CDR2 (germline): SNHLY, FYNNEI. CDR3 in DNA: TGTGCCAGCAGTGTGGGGTCAGCGAGTTACAATGAGCAGTTCTTC. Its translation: CASSVGSASYNEQFF.

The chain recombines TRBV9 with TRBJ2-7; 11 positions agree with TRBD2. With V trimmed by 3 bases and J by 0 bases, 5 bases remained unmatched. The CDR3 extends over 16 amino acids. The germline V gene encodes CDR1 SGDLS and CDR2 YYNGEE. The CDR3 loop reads CASSEGLAGSSYEQYF. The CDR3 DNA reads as TGTGCCAGCAGCGAAGGACTAGCGGGCAGCTCCTACGAGCAGTACTTC.

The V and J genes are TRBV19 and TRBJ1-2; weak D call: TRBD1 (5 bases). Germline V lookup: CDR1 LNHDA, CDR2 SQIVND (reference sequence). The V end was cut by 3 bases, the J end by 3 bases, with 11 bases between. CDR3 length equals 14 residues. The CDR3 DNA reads TGTGCCAGTAGTATCGGAGGGGATGACTATGGCTACACCTTC. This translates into CASSIGGDDYGYTF.

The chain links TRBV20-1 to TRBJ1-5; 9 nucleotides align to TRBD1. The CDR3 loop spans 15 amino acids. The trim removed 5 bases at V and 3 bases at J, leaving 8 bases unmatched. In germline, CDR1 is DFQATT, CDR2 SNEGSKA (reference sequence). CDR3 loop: CSAEDRGGANQPQHF. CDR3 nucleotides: TGCAGTGCTGAGGACAGGGGAGGGGCCAATCAGCCCCAGCATTTT.

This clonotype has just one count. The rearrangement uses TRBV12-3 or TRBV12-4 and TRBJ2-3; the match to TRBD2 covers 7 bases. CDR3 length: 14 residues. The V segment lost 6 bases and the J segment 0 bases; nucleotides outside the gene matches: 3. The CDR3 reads CASSKTSSTDTQYF. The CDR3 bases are TGTGCCAGCAGCAAGACTAGCAGCACAGATACGCAGTATTTT.

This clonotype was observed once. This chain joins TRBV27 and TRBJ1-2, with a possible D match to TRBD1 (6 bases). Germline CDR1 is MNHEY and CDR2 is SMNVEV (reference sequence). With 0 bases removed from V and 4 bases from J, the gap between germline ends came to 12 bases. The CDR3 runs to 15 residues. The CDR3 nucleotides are TGTGCCAGCAGTTTATCCTCCGGGACACCCTATGGCTACACCTTC. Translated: CASSLSSGTPYGYTF.

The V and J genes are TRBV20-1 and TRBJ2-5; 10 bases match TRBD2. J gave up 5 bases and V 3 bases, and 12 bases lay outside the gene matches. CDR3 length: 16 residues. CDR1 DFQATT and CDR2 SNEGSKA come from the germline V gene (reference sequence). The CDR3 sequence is CSASPVSGRFSETQYF. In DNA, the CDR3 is TGCAGTGCTAGCCCAGTTAGCGGGAGGTTCTCGGAGACCCAGTACTTC.

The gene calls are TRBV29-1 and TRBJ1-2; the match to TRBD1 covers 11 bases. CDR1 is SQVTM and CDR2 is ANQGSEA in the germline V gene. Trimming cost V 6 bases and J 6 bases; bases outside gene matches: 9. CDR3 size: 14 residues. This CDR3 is CSVPPGTGGHGYTF. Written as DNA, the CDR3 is TGCAGCGTACCCCCCGGGACAGGGGGTCATGGCTACACCTTC. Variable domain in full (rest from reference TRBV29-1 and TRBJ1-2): SAVISQKPSRDICQRGTSLTIQCQVDSQVTMMFWYRQQPGQSLTLIATANQGSEATYESGFVIDKFPISRPNLTFSTLTVSNMSPEDSSIYLCSVPPGTGGHGYTFGSGTRLTVV.

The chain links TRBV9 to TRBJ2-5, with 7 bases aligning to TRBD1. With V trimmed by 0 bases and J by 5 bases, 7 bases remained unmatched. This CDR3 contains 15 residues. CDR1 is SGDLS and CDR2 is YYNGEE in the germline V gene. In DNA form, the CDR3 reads TGTGCCAGCAGCGTAGACAGGGGTTTGGTGGAGACCCAGTACTTC. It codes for CASSVDRGLVETQYF.

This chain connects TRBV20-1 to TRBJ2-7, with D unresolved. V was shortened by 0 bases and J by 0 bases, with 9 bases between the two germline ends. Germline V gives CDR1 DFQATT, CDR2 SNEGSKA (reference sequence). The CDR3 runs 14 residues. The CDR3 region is CSAREKGFSYEQYF. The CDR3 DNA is TGCAGTGCTAGAGAGAAGGGCTTCTCCTACGAGCAGTACTTC.

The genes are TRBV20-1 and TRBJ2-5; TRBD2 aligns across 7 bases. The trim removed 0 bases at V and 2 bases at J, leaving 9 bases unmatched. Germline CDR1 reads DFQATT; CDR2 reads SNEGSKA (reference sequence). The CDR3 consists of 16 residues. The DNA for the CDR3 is TGCAGTGCTAGAGATCGGGGGGAGGGCTATCAAGAGACCCAGTACTTC. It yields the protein CSARDRGEGYQETQYF.

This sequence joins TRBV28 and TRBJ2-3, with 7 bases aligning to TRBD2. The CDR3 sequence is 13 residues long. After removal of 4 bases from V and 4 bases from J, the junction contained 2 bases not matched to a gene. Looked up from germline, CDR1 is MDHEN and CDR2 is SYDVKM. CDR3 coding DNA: TGTGCCAGCAGTTGGGCGGGGGCAGATACGCAGTATTTT. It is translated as CASSWAGADTQYF.

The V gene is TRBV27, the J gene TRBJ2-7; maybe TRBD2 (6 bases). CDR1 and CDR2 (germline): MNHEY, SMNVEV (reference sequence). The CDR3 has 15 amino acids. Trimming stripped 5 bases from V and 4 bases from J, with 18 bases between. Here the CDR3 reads CASSPLRGGDYEQYF. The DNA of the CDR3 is TGTGCCAGCAGTCCCCTGAGGGGCGGGGATTACGAGCAGTACTTC.

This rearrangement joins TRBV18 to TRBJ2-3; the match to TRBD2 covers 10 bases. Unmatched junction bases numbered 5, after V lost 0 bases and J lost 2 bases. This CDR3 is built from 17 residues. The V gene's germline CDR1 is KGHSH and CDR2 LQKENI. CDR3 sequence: CASSPPSSGGTTDTQYF. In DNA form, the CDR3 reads TGTGCCAGCTCACCACCGAGTAGCGGGGGGACCACAGATACGCAGTATTTT.

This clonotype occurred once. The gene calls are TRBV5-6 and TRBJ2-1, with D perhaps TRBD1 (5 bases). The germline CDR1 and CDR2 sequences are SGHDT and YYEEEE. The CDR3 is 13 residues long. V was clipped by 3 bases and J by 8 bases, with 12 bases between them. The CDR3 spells CASSWAQVDEQFF. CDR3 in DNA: TGTGCCAGCAGCTGGGCACAGGTAGATGAGCAGTTCTTC. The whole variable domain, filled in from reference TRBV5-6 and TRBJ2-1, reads DAGVTQSPTHLIKTRGQQVTLRCSPKSGHDTVSWYQQALGQGPQFIFQYYEEEERQRGNFPDRFSGHQFPNYSSELNVNALLLGDSALYLCASSWAQVDEQFFGPGTRLTVL.

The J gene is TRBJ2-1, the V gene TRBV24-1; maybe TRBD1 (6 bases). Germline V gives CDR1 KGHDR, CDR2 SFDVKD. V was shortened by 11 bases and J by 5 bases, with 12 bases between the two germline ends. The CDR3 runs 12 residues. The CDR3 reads CAIQGWDNEQFF. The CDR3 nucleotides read TGTGCCATCCAGGGGTGGGACAATGAGCAGTTCTTC.

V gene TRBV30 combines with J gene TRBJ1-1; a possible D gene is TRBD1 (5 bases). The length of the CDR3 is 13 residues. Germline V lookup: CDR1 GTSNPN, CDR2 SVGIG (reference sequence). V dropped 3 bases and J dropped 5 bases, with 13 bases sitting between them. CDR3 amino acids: CAWSVGVSTEAFF. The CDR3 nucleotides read TGTGCCTGGAGCGTGGGGGTTAGTACTGAAGCTTTCTTT.

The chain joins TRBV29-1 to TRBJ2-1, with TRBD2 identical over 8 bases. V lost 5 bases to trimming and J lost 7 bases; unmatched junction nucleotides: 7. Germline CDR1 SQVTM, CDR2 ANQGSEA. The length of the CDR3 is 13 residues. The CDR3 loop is CSVLSSGRNEQFF. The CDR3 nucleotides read TGCAGCGTTCTTTCAAGCGGGAGAAATGAGCAGTTCTTC.

The CDR3 sequence: CASASAGTYEQYF. For the CDR3, the DNA is TGCGCCAGCGCCTCAGCAGGGACCTACGAGCAGTACTTC. The rearrangement links TRBV5-1 to TRBJ2-7, with TRBD1 as a possible D gene (5 bases). V gave up 7 bases and J gave up 2 bases, with 13 bases separating them. Germline CDR1 is SGHRS and CDR2 is YFSETQ. The CDR3 is 13 amino acids.

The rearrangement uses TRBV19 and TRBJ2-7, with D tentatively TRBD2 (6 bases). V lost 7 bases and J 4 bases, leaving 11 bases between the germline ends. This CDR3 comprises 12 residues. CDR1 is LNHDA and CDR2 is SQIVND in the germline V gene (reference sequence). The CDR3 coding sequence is TGTGCCAGTACGGGGGATGGGTACGAGCAGTACTTC. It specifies CASTGDGYEQYF.

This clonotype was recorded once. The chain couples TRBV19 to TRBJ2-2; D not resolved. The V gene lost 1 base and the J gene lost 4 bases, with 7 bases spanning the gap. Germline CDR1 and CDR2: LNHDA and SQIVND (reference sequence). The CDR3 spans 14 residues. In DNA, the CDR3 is TGTGCCAGTAGTATAGGGACCGGCACCGGGGAGCTGTTTTTT. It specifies CASSIGTGTGELFF. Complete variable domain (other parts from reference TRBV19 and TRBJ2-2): DGGITQSPKYLFRKEGQNVTLSCEQNLNHDAMYWYRQDPGQGLRLIYYSQIVNDFQKGDIAEGYSVSREKKESFPLTVTSAQKNPTAFYLCASSIGTGTGELFFGEGSRLTVL.

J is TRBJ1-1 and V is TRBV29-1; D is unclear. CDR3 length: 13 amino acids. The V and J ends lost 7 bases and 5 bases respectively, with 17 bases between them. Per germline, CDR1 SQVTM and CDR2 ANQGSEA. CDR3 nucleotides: TGCAGCGCGGACCAAGGGTTAAGGACTGAAGCTTTCTTT. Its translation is CSADQGLRTEAFF.